Each of the 25 T cell receptor beta chains below was sequenced from the same sample in a study of blood T cell repertoires in COVID-19. Measured with immunoSEQ multiplex PCR; TCRdb has only the in-frame clones, and not every one. The table has about 150,000 clones, 70% to 90% seen once. Sequences were obtained from peripheral blood. The receptors here all came from an older woman with COVID-19, enrolled during active disease.

The chain recombines TRBV7-8 with TRBJ1-6, with D unresolved. The CDR3 runs 16 residues. V was clipped by 1 base and J by 9 bases, with 16 bases between them. The germline gives CDR1 SGHVS, CDR2 FQNEAQ. The CDR3 region is CASSLGEGGSSSPLHF. CDR3 DNA sequence: TGTGCCAGCAGCTTAGGGGAGGGAGGATCCTCTTCACCCCTCCACTTT.

This clone appeared once. A read error may produce the germline difference seen at one junction end. The genes are TRBV5-1 and TRBJ2-7; TRBD2 matches 7 bases. This CDR3 spans 13 amino acids. CDR1 and CDR2 (germline): SGHRS, YFSETQ. The CDR3 DNA reads as TGCGCCAGCAGTTTGGGACTACCCTACGAGCAGTACTTC. Its protein is CASSLGLPYEQYF.

The V and J genes are TRBV6-6 and TRBJ2-2, with 9 nucleotides matching TRBD1. The CDR3 is 16 residues long. Germline trimming cut 9 bases from V and 1 base from J; bases unmatched to any gene: 9. The germline CDR1 and CDR2 sequences are MNHNY and SVGAGI (reference sequence). CDR3 nucleotide sequence: TGTGCCAGTACGAAACAGGGGGCTCGGAACACCGGGGAGCTGTTTTTT. This codes for CASTKQGARNTGELFF.

V is TRBV7-9 and J is TRBJ1-3; maybe TRBD1 (5 bases). CDR3 length equals 13 residues. Germline CDR1 is SEHNR and CDR2 is FQNEAQ (reference sequence). V lost 1 base and J lost 5, with 6 bases in between. The CDR3 loop reads CASSLVGRNTIYF. For the CDR3, the DNA is TGTGCCAGCAGCTTAGTGGGGCGAAACACCATATATTTT.

The rearrangement links TRBV5-5 to TRBJ1-2; TRBD1 is a possible D gene (5 bases). Trimming shortened V by 2 bases and J by 9 bases, and 14 bases separated the two germline ends. The CDR3 totals 13 residues. The germline V gene has CDR1 SGHKS and CDR2 YYEKEE (reference sequence). CDR3 region: CASSLPTGESYTF. Here the CDR3 DNA reads TGTGCCAGCAGCTTACCCACGGGGGAAAGCTACACCTTC.

This chain joins TRBV6-4 and TRBJ1-1; D gene ambiguous. Trimming removed 6 bases at V and 0 bases at J, with 8 bases between. The CDR3 runs 13 residues. Germline CDR1 and CDR2: MRHNA and SNTAGT. The chain's CDR3 is CASRNGLNTEAFF. The CDR3 region has the DNA TGTGCCAGCAGAAACGGGTTGAACACTGAAGCTTTCTTT.

This clone showed up just a few times. The rearrangement links TRBV7-3 to TRBJ2-3, with 7 positions matching TRBD2. V was clipped by 5 bases and J by 4 bases; unmatched bases: 12. The CDR3 covers 16 residues. Germline CDR1 and CDR2: SGHTA and FQGTGA. CDR3 nucleotide sequence: TGTGCCAGCAGCCTCCGAGCCGGGACTACTTCAGATACGCAGTATTTT. This translates into CASSLRAGTTSDTQYF.

The rearrangement joins TRBV25-1 to TRBJ1-5; a possible D gene is TRBD1 (6 bases). Trimming took off 9 bases at V and 2 bases at J, with 14 bases between the two ends. CDR3 length: 14 amino acids. Germline lookup yields CDR1 MGHDK and CDR2 SYGVNS. The DNA of the CDR3 is TGTGCCAGTAGTAAGGGACATGGCAATCAGCCCCAGCATTTT. Protein: CASSKGHGNQPQHF.

This chain connects TRBV27 to TRBJ1-6; TRBD1 aligns across 11 bases. J gave up 5 bases and V 6 bases, and 3 bases lay outside the gene matches. Germline V gene data show CDR1 as MNHEY and CDR2 as SMNVEV (reference sequence). The CDR3 is 15 amino acids. In DNA, the CDR3 is TGTGCCAGCAGATGGACAGGGGGCAATAATTCACCCCTCCACTTT. It translates to CASRWTGGNNSPLHF.

The chain employs TRBV18 and TRBJ2-1; 7 bases are shared with TRBD1. This CDR3 has 14 amino acids. Trimming removed 4 bases from V and 8 bases from J; junction bases left unmatched: 8. Germline V lookup: CDR1 KGHSH, CDR2 LQKENI. The CDR3 spells CASSQELGGHEQFF. The CDR3 nucleotides are TGTGCCAGCTCACAAGAACTAGGGGGCCATGAGCAGTTCTTC.

V gene TRBV2 combines with J gene TRBJ2-7; D unresolved. V lost 7 bases to trimming and J lost 0 bases, with 10 bases between them. This CDR3 is 13 amino acids long. Germline loops: CDR1 SNHLY, CDR2 FYNNEI. CDR3 protein: CASKEFRSYEQYF. The DNA for the CDR3 is TGTGCCAGCAAGGAGTTCCGCTCCTACGAGCAGTACTTC. Together with reference TRBV2 and TRBJ2-7, the CDR3 gives the full variable domain: EPEVTQTPSHQVTQMGQEVILRCVPISNHLYFYWYRQILGQKVEFLVSFYNNEISEKSEIFDDQFSVERPDGSNFTLKIRSTKLEDSAMYFCASKEFRSYEQYFGPGTRLTVT.

With respect to this clone: Germline is not matched at one junction end, which may reflect a read error. This chain connects TRBV6-1 to TRBJ2-2; tentatively, D is TRBD1 (5 bases). Germline assignment: CDR1 MNHNS and CDR2 SASEGT. CDR3 length: 11 residues. The CDR3 nucleotides are TGTGCCAGCAGTGAACCCAGGGATCTGTTTTTT. It codes for CASSEPRDLFF.

The CDR3 DNA sequence: TGTGCCAGCAGTTTAATCGGGGACTATGAGCAGTTCTTC. Its protein product is CASSLIGDYEQFF. The chain couples TRBV12-3 or TRBV12-4 to TRBJ2-1; D is possibly TRBD2 (6 bases). The V gene lost 2 bases and the J gene lost 8 bases, with 10 bases spanning the gap. This CDR3 is built from 13 residues.

The rearrangement links TRBV19 to TRBJ1-5, with TRBD1 identical over 7 bases. Germline trimming cut 2 bases from V and 6 bases from J; bases unmatched to any gene: 7. The CDR3 is made up of 15 amino acids. Germline CDR1 reads LNHDA; CDR2 reads SQIVND (reference sequence). CDR3 region: CASSILTGDSQPQHF. CDR3 nucleotides: TGTGCCAGTAGTATACTCACAGGGGATAGTCAGCCCCAGCATTTT.

This clone has more than one count but fewer than ten. The chain recombines TRBV7-3 with TRBJ1-2; a possible D gene is TRBD1 (6 bases). CDR1 and CDR2 from the germline V gene are SGHTA and FQGTGA. This CDR3 contains 16 residues. The V gene lost 2 bases and the J gene lost 4 bases, with 17 bases spanning the gap. DNA of the CDR3: TGTGCCAGCAGCTTATCAGGGGCTACTCCGCTCTATGGCTACACCTTC. Translation gives CASSLSGATPLYGYTF.

In its sample, this clone was seen a few times. The sample has other DNA sequences that encode this CDR3 too. The gene calls are TRBV5-1 and TRBJ2-3, with 9 bases aligning to TRBD2. V dropped 3 bases and J dropped 1; count of bases not matched to a gene: 3. CDR1 is SGHRS, CDR2 YFSETQ, per germline. The CDR3 totals 15 residues. The CDR3 reads CASSSSGTGTDTQYF. The CDR3, as DNA: TGCGCCAGCAGCTCTAGCGGGACGGGCACAGATACGCAGTATTTT.

The J gene is TRBJ2-7, the V gene TRBV7-6; no firm D call. Trimming took 5 bases from V and 6 from J, leaving 20 bases between them. This CDR3 has 15 amino acids. Germline V lookup: CDR1 SGHVS, CDR2 FNYEAQ. CDR3 sequence: CASSRVGGAIAEQYF. The CDR3 coding sequence is TGTGCCAGCAGCCGAGTCGGCGGTGCAATTGCCGAGCAGTACTTC.

The chain couples TRBV7-9 to TRBJ1-1; D might be TRBD1 (6 bases). The CDR3 sequence is 15 residues long. The germline V and J ends were trimmed by 5 bases and 0 bases, with 13 bases remaining between them. CDR1 is SEHNR and CDR2 is FQNEAQ in the germline V gene (reference sequence). CDR3 in amino acids: CASSQQGPMNTEAFF. CDR3 nucleotide sequence: TGTGCCAGCAGCCAACAGGGTCCCATGAACACTGAAGCTTTCTTT.

The gene calls are TRBV19 and TRBJ2-3; D is perhaps TRBD1 (6 bases). The CDR3 has 13 amino acids. Per germline, CDR1 LNHDA and CDR2 SQIVND (reference sequence). V was clipped by 4 bases and J by 9 bases, with 14 bases between them. For the CDR3, the DNA is TGTGCCAGTAGTACACAGGGTCCGGGGACGCAGTATTTT. Its protein is CASSTQGPGTQYF.

The rearrangement uses TRBV5-5 and TRBJ2-6, with D perhaps TRBD2 (5 bases). The CDR3 has 18 amino acids. Germline V gene sequence: CDR1 SGHKS, CDR2 YYEKEE (reference sequence). The V end was cut by 0 bases, the J end by 0 bases, with 13 bases between. The CDR3 region has the DNA TGTGCCAGCAGCTTGGTACCGGGGAAGTTCTCTGGGGCCAACGTCCTGACTTTC. Translation: CASSLVPGKFSGANVLTF.

J is TRBJ2-3 and V is TRBV12-3 or TRBV12-4, with D perhaps TRBD2 (6 bases). The CDR3 length is 12 residues. V was pared by 9 bases and J by 6 bases, with 13 bases between. The CDR3 sequence: CASTLGRDTQYF. The CDR3 DNA reads TGTGCCAGTACGTTAGGGAGGGATACGCAGTATTTT.

The chain recombines TRBV30 with TRBJ1-4; D gene ambiguous. V was cut by 1 base and J by 1 base, with 7 bases left in between. This CDR3 has 14 residues. Germline assignment: CDR1 GTSNPN and CDR2 SVGIG (reference sequence). CDR3 nucleotides: TGTGCCTGGAGTGCCCCCAGAACTAATGAAAAACTGTTTTTT. Amino acid sequence: CAWSAPRTNEKLFF.

V gene TRBV29-1 combines with J gene TRBJ1-1, with 9 bases lining up with TRBD1. Germline loops: CDR1 SQVTM, CDR2 ANQGSEA. The CDR3 length is 13 residues. The V segment lost 8 bases and the J segment 3 bases; nucleotides outside the gene matches: 7. This CDR3 reads CSHTGQGYTEAFF. The CDR3 DNA reads as TGCAGCCATACGGGACAGGGCTACACTGAAGCTTTCTTT.

This clone was counted only a few times. This chain links TRBV6-5 with TRBJ1-4; D is unclear. The germline V gene has CDR1 MNHEY and CDR2 SVGAGI. Trimming pared 10 bases from V and 0 bases from J, leaving 15 bases between. The CDR3 is 15 amino acids. The CDR3 is CATRLTSATNEKLFF. CDR3 DNA sequence: TGTGCCACCCGGTTAACTTCTGCAACTAATGAAAAACTGTTTTTT.

This chain joins TRBV21-1 and TRBJ1-2; TRBD1 was called by the table and not checked on the DNA. TRBV21-1 is classified as a pseudogene. This CDR3 contains 12 residues. This chain's CDR3 is CASSSQGRGYTF. CDR3 sequence (DNA): TGTGCCAGCAGCTCACAGGGGAGGGGCTACACCTTC.